This entry is about one TCR beta chain. The data were obtained in a study of blood T cell repertoires in COVID-19. This table comes from immunoSEQ multiplex PCR, and its TCRdb copy is limited to in-frame clones, with some not included. The sample includes some 170,000 clones, roughly 87% of them seen just once. The CDR3 has 14 amino acids. CDR1 and CDR2 from the germline V gene are MNHEY and SMNVEV (reference sequence). The ends were cut back, 6 bases at V and 3 bases at J, with 14 bases in the middle. The TCR comes from a human donor with acute COVID-19. The donor label of this sample is uncertain. The V call is TRBV27, the J call TRBJ2-5; D might be TRBD1 (6 bases). Sequenced sample: PBMCs or T cells enriched from blood (not recorded which). This CDR3 is CASSQIWTEETQYF. For the CDR3, the DNA is TGTGCCAGCAGCCAAATTTGGACAGAAGAGACCCAGTACTTC.